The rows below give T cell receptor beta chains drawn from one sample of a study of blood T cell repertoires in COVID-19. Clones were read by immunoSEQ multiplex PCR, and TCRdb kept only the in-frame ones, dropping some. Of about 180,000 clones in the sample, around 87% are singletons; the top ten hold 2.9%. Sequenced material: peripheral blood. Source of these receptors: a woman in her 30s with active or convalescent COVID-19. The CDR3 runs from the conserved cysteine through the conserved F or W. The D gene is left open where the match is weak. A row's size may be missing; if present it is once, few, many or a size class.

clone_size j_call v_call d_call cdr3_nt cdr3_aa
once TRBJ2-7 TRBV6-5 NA TGTGCCAGCAGTTACGGGCAGGTCTCCTACGAGCAGTACTTC CASSYGQVSYEQYF
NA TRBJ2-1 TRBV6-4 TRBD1 TGTGCCAGCAGCGAGGACAGGGGGCTATCCTACAATGAGCAGTTCTTC CASSEDRGLSYNEQFF
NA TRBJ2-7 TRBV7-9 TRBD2 TGTGCCAGCAGCTCTGAAGCGGGGGGGCCATCCGAGCAGTACTTC CASSSEAGGPSEQYF
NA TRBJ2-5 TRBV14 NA TGTGCCAGCAGCCATAATAGGGAGCTCCAAGAGACCCAGTACTTC CASSHNRELQETQYF
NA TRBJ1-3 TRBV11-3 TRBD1 TGTGCCAGCAGCTCGGGACAGGGGGTTATAACTGGAAACACCATATATTTT CASSSGQGVITGNTIYF
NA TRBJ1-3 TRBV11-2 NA TGTGCCAGCAGCTTAGAACACAGGCCGCGGGGAAACACCATATATTTT CASSLEHRPRGNTIYF
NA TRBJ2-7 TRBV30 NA TGTGCCTGGACCGGACAGATTATATCTAAGTACGAGCAGTACTTC CAWTGQIISKYEQYF
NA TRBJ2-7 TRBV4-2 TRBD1 TGTGCCAGCAGCCAAGACCCAGGGGGCGAGGGGCAGTACTTC CASSQDPGGEGQYF
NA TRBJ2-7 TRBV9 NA TGTGCCAGCAGCGCCTCTACAGGGAAGTCCTACGAGCAGTACTTC CASSASTGKSYEQYF
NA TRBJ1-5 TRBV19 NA TGTGCCAGTAGGAGCCTCGGGACACTTAGCAATCAGCCCCAGCATTTT CASRSLGTLSNQPQHF
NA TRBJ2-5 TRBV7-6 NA TGTGCCAGCAGCTTTGGGCTAGCTAGGGCCCAAGAGACCCAGTACTTC CASSFGLARAQETQYF
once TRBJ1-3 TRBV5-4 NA TGTGCCAGCAGCTTGGATCGGTCGGGAAACACCATATATTTT CASSLDRSGNTIYF
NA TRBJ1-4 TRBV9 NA TGTGCCAGCAGCGTAGGACAGACAACAACTAATGAAAAACTGTTTTTT CASSVGQTTTNEKLFF
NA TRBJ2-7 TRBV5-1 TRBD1 TGCGCCAGCAGCCCGGGACAGGGCAGTAACGAGCAGTACTTC CASSPGQGSNEQYF
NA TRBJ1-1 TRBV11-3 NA TGTGCCAGCGGGATGGGAGGGTTCACTGAAGCTTTCTTT CASGMGGFTEAFF
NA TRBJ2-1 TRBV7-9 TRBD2 TGTGCCAGCAGCTCTCGGACTAGCGGACTTTACAATGAGCAGTTCTTC CASSSRTSGLYNEQFF
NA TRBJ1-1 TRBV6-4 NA TGTGCCAGCAGGGCCGACAAAACTTTGGGTAACGCTTTCTTT CASRADKTLGNAFF
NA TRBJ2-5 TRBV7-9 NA TGTGCCAGCAGCTTGAGGCTAGCGTCAGAGACCCAGTACTTC CASSLRLASETQYF
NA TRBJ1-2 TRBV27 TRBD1 TGTGCCAGCAGTTTAATCCCGGGACAGCTCTATGGCTACACCTTC CASSLIPGQLYGYTF
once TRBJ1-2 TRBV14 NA TGTGCCAGCAGCCAAGAGGGGGCAGGGCCTATCTATGGCTACACCTTC CASSQEGAGPIYGYTF
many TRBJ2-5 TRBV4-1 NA TGCGCCAGCAGCCATTCGATAAGCTCCTGGGAGACCCAGTACTTC CASSHSISSWETQYF
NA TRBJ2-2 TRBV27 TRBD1 TGTGCCAGCAGTCGACAGGGCGGGGAGCTGTTTTTT CASSRQGGELFF
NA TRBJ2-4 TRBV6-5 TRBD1 TGTGCCAGCAGTTATCAGGGACAGGGGGCCAAAAACATTCAGTACTTC CASSYQGQGAKNIQYF
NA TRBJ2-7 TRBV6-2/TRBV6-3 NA TGTGCCAGCAGTTCCTCGGGGTGGGAGTCCTACGAGCAGTACTTC CASSSSGWESYEQYF
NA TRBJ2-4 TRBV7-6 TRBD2 TGTGCCAGCAGCTTAGTTGTAGCGGGAGACGGGGGGGCCAAAAACATTCAGTACTTC CASSLVVAGDGGAKNIQYF
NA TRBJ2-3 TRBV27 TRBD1 TGTGCCAGCAGGGGCCGACAGGGTCTCCCAGATACGCAGTATTTT CASRGRQGLPDTQYF
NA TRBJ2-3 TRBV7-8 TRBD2 TGTGCCAGCAGCTTAGTAGCGGGGGGTACCACTCGCACAGATACGCAGTATTTT CASSLVAGGTTRTDTQYF
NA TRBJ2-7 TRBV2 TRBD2 TGTGCCAGCAGTCCACGGGGGGGAACCTACGAGCAGTACTTC CASSPRGGTYEQYF
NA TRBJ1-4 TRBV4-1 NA TGCGCCAGCAGCCAAGAGGTAACAAGGAGCGCGGGGGAAAAACTGTTTTTT CASSQEVTRSAGEKLFF
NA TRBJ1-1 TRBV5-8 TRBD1 TGTGCCAGCAGCCCTCTCCGGGGACAGGGAGGTATCGTCACTGAAGCTTTCTTT CASSPLRGQGGIVTEAFF
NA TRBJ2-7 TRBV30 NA TGTGCCTGGAGCCACTCCTACGAGCAGTACTTC CAWSHSYEQYF
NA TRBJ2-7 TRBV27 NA TGTGCCAGCAGTTTAGCCCCATCGCGCTCCTACGAGCAGTACTTC CASSLAPSRSYEQYF
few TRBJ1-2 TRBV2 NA TGTGCCACCTCTACGGGGGGAGAGGGAACCTATGGCTACACCTTC CATSTGGEGTYGYTF
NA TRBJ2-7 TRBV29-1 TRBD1 TGCAGCGTTTCAGACAGGGGGCTCACCTACGAGCAGTACTTC CSVSDRGLTYEQYF
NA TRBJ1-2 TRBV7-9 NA TGTGCCAGCAGCTTAGACGGGGGTGGCTACACCTTC CASSLDGGGYTF
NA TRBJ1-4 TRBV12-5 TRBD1 TGTGCTAGTGGGACAGGGTACTCTAATGAAAAACTGTTTTTT CASGTGYSNEKLFF
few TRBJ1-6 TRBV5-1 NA TGCGCCAGCAGCTCAGATACAGGGAGCTCCTATAATTCACCCCTCCACTTT CASSSDTGSSYNSPLHF
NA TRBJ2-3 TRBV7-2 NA TGTGCCAGCAGCTCGAGACTAGGGGGCTCGGATACGCAGTATTTT CASSSRLGGSDTQYF
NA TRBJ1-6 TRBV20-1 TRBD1 TGCAGTGCTAGTCCGGGACAGAATAATTCACCCCTCCACTTT CSASPGQNNSPLHF
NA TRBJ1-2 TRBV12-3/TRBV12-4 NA TGTGCCAGCAGGCGTCCTATAAACCATGGCTACACCTTC CASRRPINHGYTF
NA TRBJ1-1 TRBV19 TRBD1 TGTGCCAGTAGTCGGGACAGGGGGAACACTGAAGCTTTCTTT CASSRDRGNTEAFF
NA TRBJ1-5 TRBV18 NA TGTGCCAGCTCACCAGGGGTCTATGGGAGAGGAAATCAGCCCCAGCATTTT CASSPGVYGRGNQPQHF
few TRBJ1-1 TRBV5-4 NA TGTGCCAGCAGCTTGGGGGGGGTGAGTGAAGCTTTCTTT CASSLGGVSEAFF
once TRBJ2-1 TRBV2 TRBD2 TGTGCCAGCAGTGAACAAATATTAGCGGGACATGAGCAGTTCTTC CASSEQILAGHEQFF
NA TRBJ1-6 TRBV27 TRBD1 TGTGCCAGCAGTTTATGGACAGGGGGTCGGTACAATTCACCCCTCCACTTT CASSLWTGGRYNSPLHF
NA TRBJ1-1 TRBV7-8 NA TGTGCCAGCAGCTTAGGCCAGGGGAACACTGAAGCTTTCTTT CASSLGQGNTEAFF
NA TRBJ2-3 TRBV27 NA TGTGCCAGCAGTTTGCGGGTCCCTAGCACAGATACGCAGTATTTT CASSLRVPSTDTQYF
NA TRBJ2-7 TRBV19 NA TGTGCCAGTAGTAGAAGTGGGAGCTCCTACGAGCAGTACTTC CASSRSGSSYEQYF
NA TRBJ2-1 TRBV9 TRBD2 TGTGCCAGCAGCCCATCTAGCGGGTATGAGATAAAGGGGTACAATGAGCAGTTCTTC CASSPSSGYEIKGYNEQFF
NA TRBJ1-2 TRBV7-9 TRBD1 TGTGCCAGCAGCCCCCGGACAGGAATTAACTATGGCTACACCTTC CASSPRTGINYGYTF